The T cell receptor beta chain under discussion was sequenced for a study of blood T cell repertoires in COVID-19. Study overall: Samples of COVID-19 (acute and convalescent) were obtained from the United States, Italy and Spain. In each case, the material was cDNA or gDNA derived from T cells, B-cell-depleted T cells, or PBMCs.

The V gene's germline CDR1 is LNHDA and CDR2 SQIVND (reference sequence). There are 13 residues in the CDR3. The V end lost 4 bases, the J end lost 6 bases, and 12 bases lay between the germline ends. Original methodology: Nucleated cell counts were estimated from reference gene primer amplification. The method was immunoSEQ multiplex PCR; TCRdb's version includes in-frame clones alone and lacks a portion of them. V, J and clone size derive from that table, while D and trimming were established from the DNA sequence. The sample lists about 400,000 clones; 70% to 90% were seen once. The chain recombines TRBV19 with TRBJ1-2; no firm D call. The TCR was taken from a human donor in a cohort sampled during active COVID-19. The sample taken for sequencing was peripheral blood. The DNA for the CDR3 is TGTGCCAGTAGTACCCGAGTTTCGAATGGCTACACCTTC. Its translation: CASSTRVSNGYTF.